One sample yielded the 27 T cell receptor beta chains listed below, sequenced in a study of T cells in localized non-small cell lung cancer. Profiling relied on immunoSEQ multiplex PCR, and the TCRdb table lists in-frame clones only, not all of them. Counted here are about 59,000 clones, 85% to 90% occurring once; the ten biggest clones make up roughly a fifth. Sequenced here: peripheral blood, sampled before any cancer treatment. The receptor set was obtained from a man aged 35-75 years with stage I squamous cell lung carcinoma.

The genes are TRBV18 and TRBJ2-7, with 9 positions matching TRBD1. J lost 3 bases, V lost 4 bases, and 7 bases had no gene match. The CDR3 extends over 15 amino acids. The germline V gene encodes CDR1 KGHSH and CDR2 LQKENI. CDR3 coding DNA: TGTGCCAGCTCACAGGGGACAGGGAGGTTCTACGAGCAGTACTTC. This codes for CASSQGTGRFYEQYF.

J is TRBJ2-1 and V is TRBV4-2; TRBD2 agrees at 11 bases. Germline V gene data show CDR1 as LGHNA and CDR2 as YNFKEQ. The CDR3 runs to 16 residues. V lost 3 bases to trimming and J lost 6 bases; unmatched junction nucleotides: 7. CDR3 region: CASSHPKGTSGNEQFF. DNA of the CDR3: TGTGCCAGCAGCCACCCAAAAGGGACTAGCGGCAATGAGCAGTTCTTC.

The chain has TRBV5-1 and TRBJ2-7, with D perhaps TRBD1 or TRBD2 (5 bases each). Germline V lookup: CDR1 SGHRS, CDR2 YFSETQ. The CDR3 extends over 13 amino acids. With 6 bases removed from V and 3 bases from J, the gap between germline ends came to 13 bases. This CDR3 reads CASKWDGNYEQYF. DNA of the CDR3: TGCGCCAGCAAGTGGGACGGAAACTACGAGCAGTACTTC.

This sequence joins TRBV7-9 and TRBJ2-1; tentatively, D is TRBD1 (6 bases). Per the germline V gene, CDR1 is SEHNR and CDR2 is FQNEAQ (reference sequence). This CDR3 comprises 16 residues. The V gene lost 2 bases and the J gene lost 0 bases, with 11 bases spanning the gap. CDR3 residues: CASSLRTVSSYNEQFF. DNA for the CDR3: TGTGCCAGCAGCTTACGGACAGTTAGCTCCTACAATGAGCAGTTCTTC.

Turning to this clone: Different DNA sequences within this sample yield the same CDR3. The chain employs TRBV9 and TRBJ2-5; 8 bases are shared with TRBD2. Germline CDR1 SGDLS, CDR2 YYNGEE. With 2 bases clipped from V and 5 bases from J, the junction kept 5 bases outside the gene matches. The CDR3 extends over 14 amino acids. The CDR3 nucleotides are TGTGCCAGCAGCGTCGGGGGGGTCGGGGAGACCCAGTACTTC. This sequence encodes CASSVGGVGETQYF.

The chain combines TRBV7-3 with TRBJ2-3; TRBD2 agrees at 7 bases. The CDR3 is 14 residues long. Germline lookup yields CDR1 SGHTA and CDR2 FQGTGA. With V trimmed by 2 bases and J by 9 bases, 8 bases remained unmatched. As DNA, the CDR3 is TGTGCCAGCAGCTTACAACCTAGCGGAGGGACGCAGTATTTT. Its protein is CASSLQPSGGTQYF.

This chain connects TRBV4-1 to TRBJ1-5; TRBD1 matches 7 bases. The ends lost 3 bases at V and 0 bases at J; junction bases unmatched: 2. CDR3 length: 15 amino acids. Germline CDR1 MGHRA, CDR2 YSYEKL. The CDR3 loop is CASSQGQSSNQPQHF. CDR3 coding DNA: TGCGCCAGCAGCCAGGGACAGAGTAGCAATCAGCCCCAGCATTTT.

A few counts support this clone. V and J are TRBV18 and TRBJ2-7; D remains ambiguous. The CDR3 is 14 residues long. The germline V gene has CDR1 KGHSH and CDR2 LQKENI. Trimming removed 3 bases at V and 0 bases at J, with 9 bases between. DNA of the CDR3: TGTGCCAGCTCACCGGGCCTTCTCTCCTACGAGCAGTACTTC. Protein sequence: CASSPGLLSYEQYF.

V gene TRBV10-3 combines with J gene TRBJ2-1; tentative D call: TRBD1 (5 bases). Germline lookup yields CDR1 ENHRY and CDR2 SYGVKD. Trimming took off 1 base at V and 15 bases at J, with 13 bases between the two ends. CDR3 length: 12 amino acids. For the CDR3, the DNA is TGTGCCATCAGTGAGTATAAGGACAAGGCGTTCTTC. The encoded protein is CAISEYKDKAFF.

This clone was counted a single time. The V gene is TRBV11-2, the J gene TRBJ2-7, with 7 bases identical to TRBD2. This CDR3 has 15 residues. Germline trimming cut 1 base from V and 3 bases from J; bases unmatched to any gene: 6. The V gene's germline CDR1 is SGHAT and CDR2 FQNNGV. In DNA form, the CDR3 reads TGTGCCAGCAGCTTAGGAGAGCTAGCGGTCTACGAGCAGTACTTC. It encodes CASSLGELAVYEQYF.

V usage is TRBV18 and J usage is TRBJ2-1, with 7 nucleotides matching TRBD2. The ends lost 3 bases at V and 10 bases at J; junction bases unmatched: 12. Germline CDR1 is KGHSH and CDR2 is LQKENI. The CDR3 is 15 residues long. The CDR3 DNA reads TGTGCCAGCTCACCTTTGGCTAGCGGTGTGGGCGAGCAGTTCTTC. It is translated as CASSPLASGVGEQFF.

V is TRBV12-5 and J is TRBJ2-7; TRBD2 agrees at 10 bases. CDR1 LGHNT and CDR2 FRNRAP come from the germline V gene. V trimming: 3 bases; J trimming: 1 base; junction bases outside the gene matches: 30. This CDR3 contains 24 residues. The CDR3 nucleotides read TGTGCTAGTGGTTTTTCCCTTTATCTAAGGCCGGGACAGAGGACTAGCGGACATTCCTACGAGCAGTACTTC. Translation: CASGFSLYLRPGQRTSGHSYEQYF.

Here the CDR3 reads CASSFSSGTGSDGYTF. The CDR3 DNA sequence: TGTGCCAGCAGCTTCTCCTCGGGGACAGGGAGTGATGGCTACACCTTC. This sequence joins TRBV28 and TRBJ1-2, with TRBD1 matching 9 bases. This CDR3 region has 16 residues. V was pared by 6 bases and J by 6 bases, with 14 bases of the junction left unmatched. CDR1 is MDHEN and CDR2 is SYDVKM in the germline V gene.

This sequence joins TRBV5-1 and TRBJ2-1; 9 positions match TRBD2. After removal of 10 bases from V and 7 bases from J, the junction contained 6 bases not matched to a gene. There are 12 residues in the CDR3. Germline loops: CDR1 SGHRS, CDR2 YFSETQ. Here the CDR3 reads CACHSGGNEQFF. The CDR3 DNA reads as TGCGCCTGCCATAGCGGGGGAAATGAGCAGTTCTTC.

The chain has TRBV7-4 and TRBJ2-1; D gene ambiguous. V dropped 5 bases and J dropped 10 bases, with 12 bases sitting between them. Germline CDR1 SGHVT, CDR2 SQSDAQ. This CDR3 is built from 12 residues. CDR3 region: CASSHGFGEQFF. The CDR3 DNA follows: TGTGCCAGCAGCCATGGGTTCGGGGAGCAGTTCTTC. Full variable domain (missing parts from reference TRBV7-4 and TRBJ2-1): GAGVSQSPRYKVAKRGRDVALRCDSISGHVTLYWYRQTLGQGSEVLTYSQSDAQRDKSGRPSGRFSAERPERSVSTLKIQRTEQGDSAVYLCASSHGFGEQFFGPGTRLTVL.

For the CDR3, the DNA is TGTGCCAGCAGTCTCCTAGAACCTGGGGCCAACGTCCTGACTTTC. Protein product: CASSLLEPGANVLTF. The chain employs TRBV2 and TRBJ2-6; D gene uncertain. Germline loops: CDR1 SNHLY, CDR2 FYNNEI. V was trimmed by 5 bases and J by 2 bases, leaving 10 bases between them. The CDR3 loop spans 15 amino acids.

The chain carries TRBV7-2 and TRBJ2-3; no clear D gene. Trimming removed 3 bases from V and 4 bases from J, with 5 bases in between. The CDR3 loop spans 12 amino acids. Germline lookup yields CDR1 SGHTA and CDR2 FQGNSA. CDR3 nucleotide sequence: TGTGCCAGCAGCTTCTTAGCAGATACGCAGTATTTT. This translates into CASSFLADTQYF.

The chain is built from TRBV5-1 and TRBJ2-6; D is unclear. Germline CDR1 reads SGHRS; CDR2 reads YFSETQ. This CDR3 spans 15 amino acids. The V end was cut by 0 bases, the J end by 0 bases, with 4 bases between. CDR3 sequence: CASSLVGSGANVLTF. In nucleotides, the CDR3 is TGCGCCAGCAGCTTGGTAGGCTCTGGGGCCAACGTCCTGACTTTC.

Only one count was recorded for this clone. The rearrangement joins TRBV9 to TRBJ1-4; the match to TRBD1 covers 10 bases. V shed 0 bases, J shed 11 bases, and the junction held 4 bases outside the gene matches. Germline V gives CDR1 SGDLS, CDR2 YYNGEE. The CDR3 spans 14 residues. CDR3 nucleotide sequence: TGTGCCAGCAGCGTAGCTGGGACAGGGGATAAACTGTTTTTT. This encodes CASSVAGTGDKLFF.

The chain is built from TRBV28 and TRBJ2-7; D not resolved. CDR1 and CDR2 (germline): MDHEN, SYDVKM. The CDR3 is 13 amino acids. The ends were cut back, 6 bases at V and 5 bases at J, with 14 bases in the middle. The CDR3 reads CASRRTSRDEQYF. In nucleotides, the CDR3 is TGTGCCAGCAGGAGGACCTCCCGGGACGAGCAGTACTTC.

This sequence joins TRBV29-1 and TRBJ2-3; D might be TRBD1 (5 bases). V lost 7 bases, J lost 4 bases, and 12 bases lay in between. The CDR3 has 12 amino acids. The germline gives CDR1 SQVTM, CDR2 ANQGSEA. The CDR3 bases are TGCAGCGACCTGACAGCGTCAGATACGCAGTATTTT. This encodes CSDLTASDTQYF.

The rearrangement uses TRBV5-5 and TRBJ1-2; D is unclear. Germline V gene sequence: CDR1 SGHKS, CDR2 YYEKEE (reference sequence). Trimming left V 0 bases short and J 4 bases short, with 16 bases between. CDR3 size: 16 residues. The CDR3: CASSLGTARQLYGYTF. CDR3 nucleotide sequence: TGTGCCAGCAGCTTGGGTACAGCCCGCCAACTCTATGGCTACACCTTC.

V and J are TRBV5-5 and TRBJ2-2, with 7 nucleotides matching TRBD1. Germline CDR1 and CDR2: SGHKS and YYEKEE (reference sequence). CDR3 length: 15 residues. Losses at the gene ends were 1 base for V and 3 bases for J; bases not matched to a gene: 3. The CDR3 reads CASSLTGAHTGELFF. The DNA of the CDR3 is TGTGCCAGCAGCTTGACAGGGGCGCACACCGGGGAGCTGTTTTTT. The full variable domain, its missing parts supplied by reference TRBV5-5 and TRBJ2-2, is DAGVTQSPTHLIKTRGQQVTLRCSPISGHKSVSWYQQVLGQGPQFIFQYYEKEERGRGNFPDRFSARQFPNYSSELNVNALLLGDSALYLCASSLTGAHTGELFFGEGSRLTVL.

V is TRBV5-1 and J is TRBJ1-2; unclear D gene. In germline, CDR1 is SGHRS, CDR2 YFSETQ. V shed 3 bases and J shed 2 bases, with 8 bases lying between them. CDR3 size: 13 residues. This CDR3 reads CASSSDGNYGYTF. The CDR3 coding sequence is TGCGCCAGCAGCTCGGACGGGAACTATGGCTACACCTTC.

The chain combines TRBV7-3 with TRBJ2-2; D is perhaps TRBD1 (5 bases). The CDR3 extends over 16 amino acids. Deletions cut 1 base from V and 3 bases from J, with 12 bases between. Germline lookup yields CDR1 SGHTA and CDR2 FQGTGA. CDR3 sequence reads: CASSLSARQHTGELFF. Written as DNA, the CDR3 is TGTGCCAGCAGCTTAAGCGCGAGACAGCACACCGGGGAGCTGTTTTTT.

This chain joins TRBV6-1 and TRBJ2-1; TRBD2 aligns across 8 bases. This CDR3 has 14 residues. Germline CDR1 and CDR2: MNHNS and SASEGT. V shed 10 bases, J shed 6 bases, and the junction held 11 bases outside the gene matches. The CDR3 here is CATKKRETGNEQFF. CDR3 in DNA: TGTGCCACCAAAAAGCGGGAGACAGGCAATGAGCAGTTCTTC.

This clone was observed once. The V gene is TRBV19, the J gene TRBJ2-2; D perhaps matches TRBD1 (6 bases). The CDR3 length is 14 residues. CDR1 LNHDA and CDR2 SQIVND come from the germline V gene (reference sequence). The V and J ends lost 8 bases and 5 bases respectively, with 15 bases between them. In DNA form, the CDR3 reads TGTGCCAGTTTTACAGGGAGAGGGACCGGGGAGCTGTTTTTT. Its protein product is CASFTGRGTGELFF.